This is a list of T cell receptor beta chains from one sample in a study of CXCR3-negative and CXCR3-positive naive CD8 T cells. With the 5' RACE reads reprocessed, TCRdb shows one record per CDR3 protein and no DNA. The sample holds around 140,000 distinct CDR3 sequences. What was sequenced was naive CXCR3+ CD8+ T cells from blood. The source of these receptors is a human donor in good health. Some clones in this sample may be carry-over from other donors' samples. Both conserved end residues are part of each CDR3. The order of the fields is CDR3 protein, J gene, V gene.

CASSLDREIGTQYF | TRBJ2-5 | TRBV28
CASSPGLAGGNEQFF | TRBJ2-1 | TRBV7-2
CSARAAAVTFWGEQFF | TRBJ2-1 | TRBV20-1
CSPRDYGSGANTGELFF | TRBJ2-2 | TRBV20-1
CASSLLSGIYNEQFF | TRBJ2-1 | TRBV12-3/TRBV12-4
CASSYARGGKQPQHF | TRBJ1-5 | TRBV6-2/TRBV6-3
CASSPEVTGGRETQYF | TRBJ2-5 | TRBV18
CASSPYYGQTDTQYF | TRBJ2-3 | TRBV9
CASRDGLAGVVEQFF | TRBJ2-1 | TRBV2
CASSLGWIGLAGGGFF | TRBJ2-1 | TRBV5-1
CASSGTGGVNYGYTF | TRBJ1-2 | TRBV5-1
CASSTGTSYEQYF | TRBJ2-7 | TRBV6-5
CASSYGLYNEQFF | TRBJ2-1 | TRBV27
CASSQGLLPGLADTEAFF | TRBJ1-1 | TRBV4-3
CSSQSGIQGSYAQYF | TRBJ2-3 | TRBV19
CASSSGAPHEQYF | TRBJ2-7 | TRBV27
CASSPWQGQDNEQFF | TRBJ2-1 | TRBV19
CACSLGQNKNIQYF | TRBJ2-4 | TRBV7-2
CASSLGGWTDTQYF | TRBJ2-3 | TRBV2
CASRLLAASTDTQYF | TRBJ2-3 | TRBV5-5
CASSRLPPMNAEAFF | TRBJ1-1 | TRBV7-9
CASSFDGWEYEQYF | TRBJ2-7 | TRBV7-9
CATSLRGLYEGGGQETQYF | TRBJ2-5 | TRBV24-1
CASRPSTRGGYTF | TRBJ1-2 | TRBV7-6
CASSPMSREQFF | TRBJ2-1 | TRBV7-8
CASSHGTGRNTEAFF | TRBJ1-1 | TRBV4-3
CAWSDSTEAFF | TRBJ1-1 | TRBV30